The 3 T cell receptor beta chains presented below share a single source sample, sequenced in a study of T cell responses to AZD1222 COVID-19 vaccine. Here immunoSEQ multiplex PCR was the method, and the copy in TCRdb shows in-frame clones only, minus some. The table includes around 160,000 clones, 75% to 95% detected once. The source material was peripheral blood, sampled on day 0 of MenACWY control vaccination. The receptors here all came from an adult in good health.

V usage is TRBV25-1 and J usage is TRBJ2-7, with 12 bases lining up with TRBD1. V was pared by 3 bases and J by 5 bases, with 11 bases of the junction left unmatched. Germline loops: CDR1 MGHDK, CDR2 SYGVNS. The CDR3 is 17 amino acids. CDR3 amino acids: CASSDSSSGTGGNEQYF. In nucleotides, the CDR3 is TGTGCCAGCAGTGACTCATCAAGTGGGACAGGGGGCAACGAGCAGTACTTC.

The chain joins TRBV12-3 or TRBV12-4 to TRBJ2-3, with 8 bases identical to TRBD2. V was clipped by 7 bases and J by 11 bases; unmatched bases: 8. This CDR3 region has 12 residues. CDR3 nucleotides: TGTGCCAGCACCGGGGGGGAGAGTATGCAGTATTTT. This encodes CASTGGESMQYF.

The chain recombines TRBV2 with TRBJ2-2, with a tentative D call TRBD2 (6 bases). The CDR3 loop spans 15 amino acids. Trimming pared 7 bases from V and 6 bases from J, leaving 18 bases between. In germline, CDR1 is SNHLY, CDR2 FYNNEI. Here the CDR3 reads CASTLVRRGSGELFF. The CDR3 DNA follows: TGTGCCAGCACTCTCGTGCGGAGGGGCTCCGGGGAGCTGTTTTTT.